These 32 T cell receptor beta chains originate from one sample sequenced in a study of blood T cell repertoires in COVID-19. Assay used: immunoSEQ multiplex PCR; TCRdb lists only in-frame clones, some missing. Here the sample spans 430,000 or so clones, about 90% being singletons. Sequenced sample: peripheral blood. These receptors originate from a man between 18 and 29 years old with COVID-19, enrolled during active disease.

This chain links TRBV24-1 with TRBJ2-2; D is uncertain. Germline-derived CDR1 and CDR2 are KGHDR and SFDVKD. Trimming stripped 3 bases from V and 8 bases from J, with 6 bases between. The CDR3 runs 12 residues. This chain's CDR3 is CATSDILGELFF. In DNA, the CDR3 is TGTGCCACCAGTGATATCCTTGGGGAGCTGTTTTTT.

The chain combines TRBV11-2 with TRBJ2-4; TRBD2 matches 11 bases. J gave up 0 bases and V 0 bases, and 7 bases lay outside the gene matches. The CDR3 is 19 amino acids. Looked up from germline, CDR1 is SGHAT and CDR2 is FQNNGV. The chain's CDR3 is CASSLEGLAASLAKNIQYF. The CDR3 nucleotides read TGTGCCAGCAGCTTAGAGGGACTAGCGGCTTCGTTAGCCAAAAACATTCAGTACTTC.

This clone was seen once. V usage is TRBV18 and J usage is TRBJ2-3; TRBD2 aligns across 8 bases. The CDR3 consists of 16 residues. Losses at the gene ends were 6 bases for V and 2 bases for J; bases not matched to a gene: 10. Looked up from germline, CDR1 is KGHSH and CDR2 is LQKENI. The CDR3 spells CASSLGGAGATDTQYF. CDR3 bases: TGTGCCAGCTCTCTCGGCGGAGCGGGGGCCACAGATACGCAGTATTTT.

This chain uses TRBV7-2 with TRBJ2-7; 8 nucleotides match TRBD2. In germline, CDR1 is SGHTA, CDR2 FQGNSA. There are 13 residues in the CDR3. V was pared by 3 bases and J by 4 bases, with 2 bases of the junction left unmatched. CDR3: CASSFAGGYEQYF. As DNA, the CDR3 is TGTGCCAGCAGCTTCGCGGGAGGATACGAGCAGTACTTC.

The chain combines TRBV19 with TRBJ2-1; 16 nucleotides line up with TRBD2. The germline V gene encodes CDR1 LNHDA and CDR2 SQIVND (reference sequence). There are 18 residues in the CDR3. J gave up 4 bases and V 5 bases, and 8 bases lay outside the gene matches. The DNA for the CDR3 is TGTGCCAGTAGTCCGGGGACTAGCGGGGGGGTCGGGTACAATGAGCAGTTCTTC. It translates to CASSPGTSGGVGYNEQFF.

The chain uses TRBV10-3 and TRBJ1-1; 7 bases line up with TRBD1. J gave up 0 bases and V 0 bases, and 1 base lay outside the gene matches. The V gene's germline CDR1 is ENHRY and CDR2 SYGVKD. The CDR3 covers 15 residues. The CDR3 protein is CAISESQGLNTEAFF. CDR3 DNA: TGTGCCATCAGTGAGTCACAGGGGTTGAACACTGAAGCTTTCTTT.

The V and J genes are TRBV5-6 and TRBJ1-5, with TRBD1 identical over 9 bases. The CDR3 runs 15 residues. CDR1 SGHDT and CDR2 YYEEEE come from the germline V gene. V gave up 2 bases and J gave up 7 bases; unmatched junction bases: 7. CDR3 DNA: TGTGCCAGCAGCTTCCGGGACAGGGACGTGCAGCCCCAGCATTTT. This gives the protein CASSFRDRDVQPQHF.

This chain connects TRBV10-2 to TRBJ2-4; 8 positions agree with TRBD2. Germline lookup yields CDR1 WSHSY and CDR2 SAAADI. The CDR3 loop spans 16 amino acids. The trim removed 4 bases at V and 4 bases at J, leaving 9 bases unmatched. This chain's CDR3 is CASSGYGGATKNIQYF. The CDR3 DNA sequence: TGCGCCAGCAGTGGCTACGGGGGGGCAACGAAAAACATTCAGTACTTC.

The genes are TRBV2 and TRBJ2-7, with TRBD1 as a possible D gene (6 bases). CDR3 size: 14 residues. CDR1 is SNHLY and CDR2 is FYNNEI in the germline V gene. V lost 2 bases and J 0 bases, leaving 8 bases between the germline ends. The CDR3, as DNA: TGTGCCAGCAGTGAAACGGGACACTCCTACGAGCAGTACTTC. This gives the protein CASSETGHSYEQYF.

The chain joins TRBV27 to TRBJ2-5; D is uncertain. The CDR3 sequence is 14 residues long. Per the germline V gene, CDR1 is MNHEY and CDR2 is SMNVEV (reference sequence). Trimming took off 4 bases at V and 1 base at J, with 10 bases between the two ends. In DNA, the CDR3 is TGTGCCAGCAGTTCGCGACACGGCCAAGAGACCCAGTACTTC. It encodes CASSSRHGQETQYF.

The rearrangement joins TRBV7-9 to TRBJ2-7; D unresolved. The CDR3 loop spans 13 amino acids. Trimming took off 2 bases at V and 8 bases at J, with 13 bases between the two ends. Germline loops: CDR1 SEHNR, CDR2 FQNEAQ (reference sequence). The CDR3 DNA reads TGTGCCAGCAGCTTATCCCCGGAGCCCCAGCAGTACTTC. This gives the protein CASSLSPEPQQYF.

This chain joins TRBV3-1 (or the pseudogene TRBV3-2) and TRBJ1-6, with TRBD1 matching over 7 bases. CDR3 size: 17 residues. Germline CDR1 is LGHDT and CDR2 is YNNKEL (reference sequence). The ends lost 0 bases at V and 7 bases at J; junction bases unmatched: 9. Here the CDR3 reads CASSQDLTGARNSPLHF. The CDR3 region has the DNA TGTGCCAGCAGCCAAGATCTAACAGGGGCTCGGAATTCACCCCTCCACTTT.

The chain is built from TRBV3-1 (or the pseudogene TRBV3-2) and TRBJ2-5; D not certain. The length of the CDR3 is 13 residues. Deletions cut 5 bases from V and 4 bases from J, with 11 bases between. The germline gives CDR1 LGHDT, CDR2 YNNKEL (reference sequence). The CDR3: CASSWAARETQYF. The DNA of the CDR3 is TGTGCCAGCAGCTGGGCTGCAAGAGAGACCCAGTACTTC.

The rearrangement links TRBV2 to TRBJ2-6, with D perhaps matching TRBD1 (6 bases). CDR1 is SNHLY and CDR2 is FYNNEI in the germline V gene. V was cut by 8 bases and J by 10 bases, with 18 bases left in between. The CDR3 runs 14 residues. CDR3 region: CASHQTGSQNVLTF. For the CDR3, the DNA is TGTGCCAGCCATCAGACAGGTTCGCAAAACGTCCTGACTTTC.

This clone showed up just once. The chain couples TRBV7-8 to TRBJ2-1, with TRBD2 matching 7 bases. There are 16 residues in the CDR3. Germline V gene sequence: CDR1 SGHVS, CDR2 FQNEAQ. V trimming: 3 bases; J trimming: 8 bases; junction bases outside the gene matches: 13. The CDR3 is CASSFEERGPGDEQFF. The CDR3 DNA follows: TGTGCCAGCAGCTTTGAGGAGCGGGGCCCGGGCGATGAGCAGTTCTTC. The whole variable domain, remainder taken from reference TRBV7-8 and TRBJ2-1, is GAGVSQSPRYKVAKRGQDVALRCDPISGHVSLFWYQQALGQGPEFLTYFQNEAQLDKSGLPSDRFFAERPEGSVSTLKIQRTQQEDSAVYLCASSFEERGPGDEQFFGPGTRLTVL.

The rearrangement links TRBV7-9 to TRBJ2-7, with 8 bases aligning to TRBD1. CDR1 SEHNR and CDR2 FQNEAQ come from the germline V gene (reference sequence). J lost 4 bases, V lost 4 bases, and 6 bases had no gene match. The CDR3 covers 14 residues. CDR3 DNA sequence: TGTGCCAGCAGCTCGGTTGACAGGGGATACGAGCAGTACTTC. This gives the protein CASSSVDRGYEQYF.

The chain recombines TRBV5-4 with TRBJ2-7; 7 nucleotides match TRBD1. CDR1 SGHNT and CDR2 YYREEE come from the germline V gene (reference sequence). This CDR3 has 13 residues. J gave up 3 bases and V 2 bases, and 2 bases lay outside the gene matches. CDR3 nucleotide sequence: TGTGCCAGCAGCTTAACAGGGGACTACGAGCAGTACTTC. Amino acids: CASSLTGDYEQYF.

This clone turned up a few times. The chain has TRBV25-1 and TRBJ2-1; a possible D gene is TRBD2 (6 bases). The length of the CDR3 is 15 residues. The V and J ends lost 2 bases and 5 bases respectively, with 13 bases between them. Germline lookup yields CDR1 MGHDK and CDR2 SYGVNS. CDR3 loop: CASSERTEGNNEQFF. CDR3 nucleotides: TGTGCCAGCAGTGAAAGAACGGAGGGTAACAATGAGCAGTTCTTC.

The chain uses TRBV7-8 and TRBJ1-2; tentatively, D is TRBD1 (5 bases). This CDR3 contains 18 residues. CDR1 and CDR2 from the germline V gene are SGHVS and FQNEAQ. The ends were cut back, 3 bases at V and 6 bases at J, with 26 bases in the middle. The CDR3 protein is CASSFYPPRLEGWNGYTF. The CDR3 DNA reads as TGTGCCAGCAGCTTTTACCCACCCCGACTGGAGGGGTGGAATGGCTACACCTTC.

The chain joins TRBV7-9 to TRBJ2-5, with D perhaps matching TRBD1 (6 bases). V was shortened by 4 bases and J by 3 bases, with 9 bases between the two germline ends. Per the germline V gene, CDR1 is SEHNR and CDR2 is FQNEAQ (reference sequence). The CDR3 has 13 amino acids. This chain's CDR3 is CASSWGTKETQYF. DNA for the CDR3: TGTGCCAGCAGCTGGGGGACAAAAGAGACCCAGTACTTC. Full variable domain (remainder filled in from reference TRBV7-9 and TRBJ2-5): DTGVSQNPRHKITKRGQNVTFRCDPISEHNRLYWYRQTLGQGPEFLTYFQNEAQLEKSRLLSDRFSAERPKGSFSTLEIQRTEQGDSAMYLCASSWGTKETQYFGPGTRLLVL.

This chain joins TRBV7-9 and TRBJ1-4; TRBD1 matches at 10 bases. The CDR3 is 14 amino acids. Trimming cost V 5 bases and J 11 bases; bases outside gene matches: 8. Germline V gene data show CDR1 as SEHNR and CDR2 as FQNEAQ (reference sequence). CDR3 DNA sequence: TGTGCCAGCAGCCCTGACAGGGGGCCTGGGAAACTGTTTTTT. Protein: CASSPDRGPGKLFF.

The count of this clone is one. The chain combines TRBV19 with TRBJ2-1, with 8 bases lining up with TRBD2. CDR1 and CDR2 (germline): LNHDA, SQIVND (reference sequence). The CDR3 totals 12 residues. V shed 9 bases, J shed 12 bases, and the junction held 10 bases outside the gene matches. The CDR3 is CASLYPSGRQFF. The CDR3 DNA sequence: TGTGCCAGCCTTTACCCCAGCGGGAGGCAGTTCTTC. The full variable domain, rest sourced from reference TRBV19 and TRBJ2-1, is DGGITQSPKYLFRKEGQNVTLSCEQNLNHDAMYWYRQDPGQGLRLIYYSQIVNDFQKGDIAEGYSVSREKKESFPLTVTSAQKNPTAFYLCASLYPSGRQFFGPGTRLTVL.

V is TRBV25-1 and J is TRBJ2-2; 7 bases line up with TRBD2. J was trimmed by 5 bases and V by 8 bases; bases with no gene match: 14. CDR3 length: 16 amino acids. Germline CDR1 reads MGHDK; CDR2 reads SYGVNS. CDR3 in amino acids: CASGASSQGGTGELFF. The CDR3 DNA is TGTGCCAGCGGTGCCTCCTCCCAGGGAGGGACCGGGGAGCTGTTTTTT.

The rearrangement joins TRBV11-3 to TRBJ2-7, with 9 bases lining up with TRBD1. The CDR3 covers 15 residues. The J segment lost 1 base and the V segment lost 4 bases, leaving 5 bases of the junction unmatched. The germline V gene has CDR1 SGHNT and CDR2 YENEEA. The CDR3 nucleotides read TGTGCCAGCAGCTCCCGGACAGGGGAGTCCTACGAGCAGTACTTC. Translating it yields CASSSRTGESYEQYF.

V and J are TRBV6-6 and TRBJ2-1; perhaps TRBD2 as D (6 bases). V shed 8 bases and J shed 7 bases, with 12 bases lying between them. Germline V gene sequence: CDR1 MNHNY, CDR2 SVGAGI (reference sequence). This CDR3 is 12 amino acids long. CDR3 protein: CASGGIQNEQFF. DNA of the CDR3: TGTGCCAGCGGAGGGATACAAAATGAGCAGTTCTTC.

The CDR3 protein is CASSLGDRGTSGNTIYF. In DNA form, the CDR3 reads TGCGCCAGCAGCTTGGGGGACAGGGGGACCTCTGGAAACACCATATATTTT. The V and J genes are TRBV5-1 and TRBJ1-3; TRBD1 aligns across 11 bases. This CDR3 has 17 residues. With 0 bases clipped from V and 0 bases from J, the junction kept 2 bases outside the gene matches. Per the germline V gene, CDR1 is SGHRS and CDR2 is YFSETQ.

This clone was seen a handful of times. The chain uses TRBV3-1 (or the pseudogene TRBV3-2) and TRBJ1-2; D not resolved. CDR3 length: 12 residues. Trimming removed 1 base from V and 5 bases from J, with 5 bases in between. Germline-derived CDR1 and CDR2 are LGHDT and YNNKEL (reference sequence). The CDR3 DNA reads TGTGCCAGCAGCCAAGCGCGGTATGGCTACACCTTC. This translates into CASSQARYGYTF.

The V and J genes are TRBV19 and TRBJ2-7, with TRBD2 matching over 8 bases. The CDR3 totals 16 residues. V lost 1 base and J lost 0; bases outside the gene matches: 5. Germline CDR1 is LNHDA and CDR2 is SQIVND (reference sequence). CDR3 bases: TGTGCCAGTAGTATAGCTGGCGGGAGGCCCTCCTACGAGCAGTACTTC. It is translated as CASSIAGGRPSYEQYF.

The chain uses TRBV29-1 and TRBJ2-7; 7 nucleotides match TRBD1. V gave up 6 bases and J gave up 8 bases; unmatched junction bases: 16. CDR1 is SQVTM and CDR2 is ANQGSEA in the germline V gene. There are 14 residues in the CDR3. CDR3 DNA sequence: TGCAGCGTGCAGAAAATCGGGACAGACAACAAGCAGTACTTC. Residues: CSVQKIGTDNKQYF.

The gene calls are TRBV24-1 and TRBJ2-5; D remains unclear. Per germline, CDR1 KGHDR and CDR2 SFDVKD. V was shortened by 6 bases and J by 2 bases, with 15 bases between the two germline ends. The CDR3 totals 15 residues. The CDR3 DNA follows: TGTGCCACCAGTTCGTCCGTGGCCACACAAGAGACCCAGTACTTC. Translated, it gives CATSSSVATQETQYF.

The V call is TRBV3-1 (or the pseudogene TRBV3-2), the J call TRBJ2-3; 9 bases map to TRBD2. The CDR3 loop spans 15 amino acids. The V gene's germline CDR1 is LGHDT and CDR2 YNNKEL (reference sequence). V was clipped by 5 bases and J by 1 base; unmatched bases: 4. As DNA, the CDR3 is TGTGCCAGCAGCGAAAGGACTAGCGGCACAGATACGCAGTATTTT. Residues: CASSERTSGTDTQYF.

This clone was counted once. The chain couples TRBV7-2 to TRBJ1-6; no clear D. The CDR3 runs to 12 residues. V was trimmed by 5 bases and J by 7 bases, leaving 6 bases between them. Germline-derived CDR1 and CDR2 are SGHTA and FQGNSA. The CDR3 DNA reads TGTGCCAGCAGCAATAGCAATTCACCCCTCCACTTT. This sequence encodes CASSNSNSPLHF.